This note documents a single T cell receptor (beta chain) sequence. This entry is derived from a study of blood T cell repertoires in COVID-19. Overall study context: There were acute and convalescent COVID-19 samples, and they came from the United States, Italy and Spain. T cells, B-cell-depleted T cells, or PBMCs supplied cDNA or gDNA.

This CDR3 comprises 13 residues. Germline V gene lookup returns CDR1 SGHTA and CDR2 FQGTGA. The V and J ends lost 5 bases and 6 bases respectively, with 11 bases between them. In the original analysis: Researchers report that nucleated cell counts were estimated from reference gene primer amplification. Repertoires were generated with immunoSEQ multiplex PCR, while TCRdb's copy carries only in-frame clones and drops some. V and J calls and clone size are as listed in that table; D and trimming were resolved from the DNA. The table has under 150,000 clones, roughly 90% seen once. Sequencing was carried out using peripheral blood. This chain links TRBV7-3 with TRBJ2-1; the D gene is possibly TRBD2 (5 bases). The sequence was collected from a human donor in a cohort sampled during active COVID-19. CDR3 sequence reads: CASSPEGVNEQFF. The CDR3 bases are TGTGCCAGCAGCCCTGAGGGCGTCAATGAGCAGTTCTTC.